This TCR beta chain was found in a study of T cell responses to AZD1222 COVID-19 vaccine. Assay used: immunoSEQ multiplex PCR; TCRdb lists only in-frame clones, some missing. This table holds tens of thousands of clones, around 90% found once. Findings and caveats of the study: Baseline seropositivity occurred in only six AZD1222 recipients. Reportedly, nearly half of unique spike TCRs recognized epitopes outside B.1.351/B.1.1.7 mutations. An increase in Spike-specific TCR breadth and depth was observed after two AZD1222 doses. There were vaccine-associated CD4 TCRs across spike, dominant at 160-218 and 743-854.

Turning to this clone: Its antigen is not identified.

The clonotype was recovered from an adult in good health. The material was peripheral blood, obtained on day 0 of MenACWY control vaccination.

This chain's CDR3 is CASSRILTGGGEAFF. For the CDR3, the DNA is TGTGCCAGCAGTCGAATCTTGACAGGGGGCGGTGAAGCTTTCTTT. This chain joins TRBV27 and TRBJ1-1, with 10 bases matching TRBD1. The CDR3 consists of 15 residues. Germline V gene lookup returns CDR1 MNHEY and CDR2 SMNVEV (reference sequence). J was trimmed by 7 bases and V by 5 bases; bases with no gene match: 10.